These 2 T cell receptor beta chains were sequenced from one sample in a study of shared clonotypes between healthy human individuals. Naive-designated CD8 cells lacked CD45RO, were positively enriched for CCR7, and omitted terminally differentiated effector memory CD45RA+ cells. Data came from immunoSEQ multiplex PCR; TCRdb stores just in-frame clones and leaves some out. Among around 620,000 clones, 95% were seen once, and the ten largest hold 0.095% to 0.14%. The material sequenced was naive CD8+ T cells sorted from blood. Every receptor here comes from a woman aged 30 to 39 in good health.

V and J are TRBV5-6 and TRBJ2-7; 9 bases match TRBD2. V gave up 4 bases and J gave up 4 bases; unmatched junction bases: 6. The CDR3 runs 14 residues. CDR1 is SGHDT and CDR2 is YYEEEE in the germline V gene. The CDR3 DNA sequence: TGTGCCAGCAGCAATAGCGGGAGTAATTACGAGCAGTACTTC. Residues: CASSNSGSNYEQYF.

CDR3 sequence (DNA): TGTGCCAGCAGTGATACAGGGAACCTTAGCAATCAGCCCCAGCATTTT. Translation: CASSDTGNLSNQPQHF. V is TRBV2 and J is TRBJ1-5; D is perhaps TRBD1 (6 bases). Germline V lookup: CDR1 SNHLY, CDR2 FYNNEI. V was cut by 3 bases and J by 0 bases, with 12 bases left in between. This CDR3 is 16 amino acids long. The full variable domain, its missing parts supplied by reference TRBV2 and TRBJ1-5, is EPEVTQTPSHQVTQMGQEVILRCVPISNHLYFYWYRQILGQKVEFLVSFYNNEISEKSEIFDDQFSVERPDGSNFTLKIRSTKLEDSAMYFCASSDTGNLSNQPQHFGDGTRLSIL.